The 24 T cell receptor beta chains given below trace back to one sample, sequenced in a study of shared clonotypes between healthy human individuals. Clones were sequenced by immunoSEQ multiplex PCR, and TCRdb holds only the in-frame ones, with some missing. The sample carries millions of clones, 85% to 95% recorded once. Sequenced material: naive CD4+ T cells sorted from blood. The sample's subset: CD45RA+ positively selected. The receptor set was obtained from a man younger than 30 in good health.

The chain links TRBV6-1 to TRBJ1-2; no firm D call. V was trimmed by 3 bases and J by 5 bases, leaving 7 bases between them. CDR1 is MNHNS, CDR2 SASEGT, per germline. CDR3 length equals 12 residues. The CDR3 region is CASSDTAYGYTF. The CDR3, as DNA: TGTGCCAGCAGTGATACAGCGTATGGCTACACCTTC.

The chain joins TRBV15 to TRBJ1-3; D is uncertain. The germline V gene has CDR1 LNHNV and CDR2 YYDKDF (reference sequence). The length of the CDR3 is 15 residues. The V end lost 0 bases, the J end lost 2 bases, and 8 bases lay between the germline ends. DNA of the CDR3: TGTGCCACCAGCAGAGATCAGGTCCCTGGAAACACCATATATTTT. This translates into CATSRDQVPGNTIYF.

The rearrangement joins TRBV4-1 to TRBJ2-1, with D perhaps TRBD1 (6 bases). Trimming removed 1 base from V and 5 bases from J, with 9 bases in between. This CDR3 is 14 amino acids long. Germline loops: CDR1 MGHRA, CDR2 YSYEKL. CDR3 region: CASSQGQVNNEQFF. The CDR3 DNA is TGCGCCAGCAGCCAAGGACAGGTCAACAATGAGCAGTTCTTC.

The rearrangement joins TRBV29-1 to TRBJ2-7; 11 nucleotides agree with TRBD2. The ends lost 3 bases at V and 2 bases at J; junction bases unmatched: 3. The CDR3 totals 14 residues. Germline assignment: CDR1 SQVTM and CDR2 ANQGSEA. CDR3 DNA: TGCAGCGTTGATACTAGCGGGAGCACCTACGAGCAGTACTTC. Amino acid sequence: CSVDTSGSTYEQYF.

CDR3 bases: TGTGCCAGCAGGCGACGGTTCTTC. Translation gives CASRRRFF. The chain recombines TRBV27 with TRBJ2-1; D is unresolved. Trimming removed 6 bases from V and 15 bases from J, with 6 bases in between. Germline-derived CDR1 and CDR2 are MNHEY and SMNVEV (reference sequence). The CDR3 runs to 8 residues.

The chain is built from TRBV5-5 and TRBJ2-7; D possibly corresponds to TRBD2 (5 bases). Trimming took 2 bases from V and 7 from J, leaving 13 bases between them. Per the germline V gene, CDR1 is SGHKS and CDR2 is YYEKEE (reference sequence). This CDR3 is built from 13 residues. In DNA, the CDR3 is TGTGCCAGCAGCTTAATTGATACGGGGGAGCAGTACTTC. This encodes CASSLIDTGEQYF.

As to this clone: This same CDR3 is encoded by further DNA sequences in the sample. The chain recombines TRBV5-8 with TRBJ2-7; D not certain. V gave up 4 bases and J gave up 2 bases, with 4 bases separating them. This CDR3 comprises 11 residues. Per germline, CDR1 SGHTS and CDR2 YDEGEE. CDR3 nucleotides: TGTGCCAGCAGCCTCACCTACGAGCAGTACTTC. Its protein product is CASSLTYEQYF. Drawing the rest from reference TRBV5-8 and TRBJ2-7, the complete variable domain is EAGVTQSPTHLIKTRGQQATLRCSPISGHTSVYWYQQALGLGLQFLLWYDEGEERNRGNFPPRFSGRQFPNYSSELNVNALELEDSALYLCASSLTYEQYFGPGTRLTVT.

On this clone itself: This sequence may be a read error, since a much larger clone differs from it by one base. The V and J genes are TRBV4-1 and TRBJ1-1; D gene unclear. V was trimmed by 3 bases and J by 4 bases, leaving 12 bases between them. Germline loops: CDR1 MGHRA, CDR2 YSYEKL. This CDR3 is built from 14 residues. CDR3 coding DNA: TGCGCCAGCAGCCATCCAGGCCAGAGCACTGAAGCTTTCTTT. Amino acids: CASSHPGQSTEAFF.

CDR3 loop: CASSVGTGLGQPQHF. In DNA, the CDR3 is TGTGCCAGCAGCGTGGGGACAGGGCTGGGTCAGCCCCAGCATTTT. The V gene is TRBV9, the J gene TRBJ1-5; the match to TRBD1 covers 9 bases. J gave up 6 bases and V 2 bases, and 6 bases lay outside the gene matches. The length of the CDR3 is 15 residues. Germline values: CDR1 SGDLS, CDR2 YYNGEE.

The chain recombines TRBV28 with TRBJ2-5, with TRBD1 identical over 7 bases. Germline trimming cut 8 bases from V and 6 bases from J; bases unmatched to any gene: 6. Germline values: CDR1 MDHEN, CDR2 SYDVKM. CDR3 length: 12 residues. CDR3 in amino acids: CASRQGEKTQYF. In nucleotides, the CDR3 is TGTGCCAGCCGCCAGGGGGAGAAGACCCAGTACTTC.

A remark on this clone: Different DNA sequences within this sample yield the same CDR3. The gene calls are TRBV18 and TRBJ1-4; D perhaps matches TRBD1 (6 bases). Germline assignment: CDR1 KGHSH and CDR2 LQKENI. The CDR3 spans 14 residues. Trimming left V 4 bases short and J 0 bases short, with 6 bases between. The CDR3 DNA follows: TGTGCCAGCTCACGACAGGCAACTAATGAAAAACTGTTTTTT. It specifies CASSRQATNEKLFF.

This sequence joins TRBV6-5 and TRBJ2-1; 12 nucleotides align to TRBD2. In germline, CDR1 is MNHEY, CDR2 SVGAGI. The CDR3 is 13 residues long. The junction had 5 bases not matched to a gene; V was cut back by 5 bases and J by 12 bases. DNA of the CDR3: TGTGCCAGCAGTAGGACTAGCGGGATAAGGCAGTTCTTC. This codes for CASSRTSGIRQFF.

For this clone: Other nucleotide sequences from this sample produce the same CDR3. The chain uses TRBV5-1 and TRBJ2-7; D not certain. Between the trimmed V and J ends, which lost 0 bases and 4 bases, there was a span of 14 bases. Germline V gene data show CDR1 as SGHRS and CDR2 as YFSETQ. This CDR3 region has 15 residues. In DNA form, the CDR3 reads TGCGCCAGCAGCTTGGGGGGATCCCAGAGGTACGAGCAGTACTTC. Protein product: CASSLGGSQRYEQYF.

This clone was detected only once. Other DNA sequences in the same sample also yield this CDR3. The J gene is TRBJ1-1, the V gene TRBV10-3, with D unclear. Germline-derived CDR1 and CDR2 are ENHRY and SYGVKD. The CDR3 sequence is 11 residues long. The germline V and J ends were trimmed by 6 bases and 4 bases, with 6 bases remaining between them. The CDR3 region has the DNA TGTGCCATCAGGGGTGGCACTGAAGCTTTCTTT. Its translation: CAIRGGTEAFF.

V and J are TRBV11-2 and TRBJ2-1; 12 nucleotides match TRBD2. The CDR3 has 15 residues. CDR1 and CDR2 from the germline V gene are SGHAT and FQNNGV. V lost 8 bases to trimming and J lost 2 bases; unmatched junction nucleotides: 4. In DNA form, the CDR3 reads TGTGCCAGCTCCGGGACTAGCGGGCCCTACAATGAGCAGTTCTTC. Translating gives CASSGTSGPYNEQFF.

This clone was seen once. The chain joins TRBV7-9 to TRBJ2-5; possibly TRBD1 for D (5 bases). V lost 4 bases, J lost 3 bases, and 12 bases lay in between. Per the germline V gene, CDR1 is SEHNR and CDR2 is FQNEAQ (reference sequence). The CDR3 covers 14 residues. CDR3 sequence (DNA): TGTGCCAGCAGCTCCTTCACAGGAGAAGAGACCCAGTACTTC. It encodes CASSSFTGEETQYF.

This chain uses TRBV27 with TRBJ2-3, with 11 bases identical to TRBD1. The V segment lost 6 bases and the J segment 4 bases; nucleotides outside the gene matches: 12. CDR1 MNHEY and CDR2 SMNVEV come from the germline V gene (reference sequence). The CDR3 totals 17 residues. The CDR3 DNA sequence: TGTGCCAGCAGGTCCTCTGGGGGACAGGGGGGACCAGATACGCAGTATTTT. This translates into CASRSSGGQGGPDTQYF.

V gene TRBV6-5 combines with J gene TRBJ1-6; TRBD1 matches at 11 bases. V trimming: 2 bases; J trimming: 9 bases; junction bases outside the gene matches: 6. The CDR3 loop spans 16 amino acids. Germline V gene data show CDR1 as MNHEY and CDR2 as SVGAGI. Written as DNA, the CDR3 is TGTGCCAGCAGTTACCCGGACAGGGGGCAGGTTTCACCCCTCCACTTT. Its translation is CASSYPDRGQVSPLHF.

The rearrangement uses TRBV28 and TRBJ2-7, with TRBD1 matching over 7 bases. Germline-derived CDR1 and CDR2 are MDHEN and SYDVKM. The CDR3 runs 15 residues. V shed 6 bases and J 2 bases; nucleotides not matched to a gene: 10. This CDR3 is CASSTAATGPYEQYF. DNA for the CDR3: TGTGCCAGCAGCACGGCCGCGACAGGGCCCTACGAGCAGTACTTC.

The V gene is TRBV18, the J gene TRBJ2-6; D remains unclear. This CDR3 spans 16 amino acids. CDR1 is KGHSH and CDR2 is LQKENI in the germline V gene. V lost 3 bases and J lost 1, with 10 bases in between. The CDR3 DNA reads TGTGCCAGCTCACCCGACACGGGTTCTGGGGCCAACGTCCTGACTTTC. Translation gives CASSPDTGSGANVLTF.

This clone showed up just once. V is TRBV6-5 and J is TRBJ2-1; 14 nucleotides agree with TRBD2. Germline V gene data show CDR1 as MNHEY and CDR2 as SVGAGI. V shed 4 bases, J shed 9 bases, and the junction held 5 bases outside the gene matches. This CDR3 has 15 amino acids. For the CDR3, the DNA is TGTGCCAGCAGTTCGGGACTAGCGGGAGTGGGTGAGCAGTTCTTC. Residues: CASSSGLAGVGEQFF.

The CDR3 spells CASSLIPWTSGDVDTQYF. The DNA of the CDR3 is TGTGCCAGCAGTTTAATCCCCTGGACTAGCGGGGATGTAGATACGCAGTATTTT. This chain connects TRBV28 to TRBJ2-3, with 12 positions matching TRBD2. CDR3 size: 18 residues. Germline V gene data show CDR1 as MDHEN and CDR2 as SYDVKM. V was pared by 2 bases and J by 5 bases, with 11 bases of the junction left unmatched.

This clone was seen once. The chain uses TRBV10-2 and TRBJ2-5, with 14 bases identical to TRBD2. From germline, CDR1 is WSHSY and CDR2 SAAADI. The CDR3 length is 16 residues. Losses at the gene ends were 2 bases for V and 2 bases for J; bases not matched to a gene: 1. The chain's CDR3 is CASSEGLAGGQETQYF. CDR3 DNA: TGCGCCAGCAGTGAGGGACTAGCGGGGGGACAAGAGACCCAGTACTTC.

The CDR3 sequence is CASSPLGGNTIYF. In nucleotides, the CDR3 is TGTGCCAGCAGCCCCCTGGGGGGAAACACCATATATTTT. J is TRBJ1-3 and V is TRBV9; D is ambiguous. Trimming took off 4 bases at V and 4 bases at J, with 9 bases between the two ends. The CDR3 spans 13 residues. The germline CDR1 and CDR2 sequences are SGDLS and YYNGEE. Together with reference TRBV9 and TRBJ1-3, the CDR3 gives the full variable domain: DSGVTQTPKHLITATGQRVTLRCSPRSGDLSVYWYQQSLDQGLQFLIQYYNGEERAKGNILERFSAQQFPDLHSELNLSSLELGDSALYFCASSPLGGNTIYFGEGSWLTVV.